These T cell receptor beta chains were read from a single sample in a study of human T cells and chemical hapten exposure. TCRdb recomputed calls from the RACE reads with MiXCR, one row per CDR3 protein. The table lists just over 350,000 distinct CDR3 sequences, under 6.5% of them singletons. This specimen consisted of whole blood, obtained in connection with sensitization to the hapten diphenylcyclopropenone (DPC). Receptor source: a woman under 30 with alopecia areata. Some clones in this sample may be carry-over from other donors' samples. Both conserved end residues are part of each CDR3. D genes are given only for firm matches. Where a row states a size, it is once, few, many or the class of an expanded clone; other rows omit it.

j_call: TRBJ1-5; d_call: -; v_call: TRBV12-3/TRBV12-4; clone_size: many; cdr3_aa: CASSSSTDQPQHF; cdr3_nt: -
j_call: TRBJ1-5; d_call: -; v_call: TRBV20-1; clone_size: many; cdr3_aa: CSASPRASNQPQHF; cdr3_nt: TGCAGTGCTAGCCCCAGGGCCTCCAATCAGCCCCAGCATTTT
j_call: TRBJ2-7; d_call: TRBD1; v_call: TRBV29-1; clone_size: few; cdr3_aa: CSVEGTGATYEQYF; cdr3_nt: TGCAGCGTTGAAGGGACAGGGGCGACCTACGAGCAGTACTTC
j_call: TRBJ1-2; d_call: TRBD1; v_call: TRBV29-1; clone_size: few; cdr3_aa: CSVVPGTVPYGYTF; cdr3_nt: TGCAGCGTTGTCCCCGGGACAGTTCCTTATGGCTACACCTTC
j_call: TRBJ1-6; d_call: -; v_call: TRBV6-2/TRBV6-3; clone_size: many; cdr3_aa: CASSYSGRDSSYNSPLHF; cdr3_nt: TGTGCCAGCAGTTACTCCGGCCGCGACAGCTCCTATAATTCACCCCTCCACTTT
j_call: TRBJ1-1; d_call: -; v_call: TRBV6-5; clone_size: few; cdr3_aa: CASSFHLTGLVEDTEAFF; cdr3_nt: TGTGCCAGCAGTTTTCACCTAACAGGGTTGGTAGAGGACACTGAAGCTTTCTTT
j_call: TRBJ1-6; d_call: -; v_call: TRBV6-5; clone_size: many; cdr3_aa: CASSQRVVGELDSPLHF; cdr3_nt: TGTGCCAGCAGTCAGAGGGTAGTAGGGGAGCTGGATTCACCCCTCCACTTT
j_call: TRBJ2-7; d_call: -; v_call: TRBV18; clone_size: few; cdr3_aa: CASSRGVRDEQYF; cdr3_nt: TGTGCCAGCTCGCGTGGGGTTCGGGACGAGCAGTACTTC
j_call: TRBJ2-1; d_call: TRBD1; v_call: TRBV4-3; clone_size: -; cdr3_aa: CASSQAPGQGSYNEQFF; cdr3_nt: TGCGCCAGCAGCCAAGCCCCGGGACAGGGGTCCTACAATGAGCAGTTCTTC
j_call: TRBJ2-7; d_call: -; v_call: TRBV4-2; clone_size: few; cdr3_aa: CASSQEETDNYEQYF; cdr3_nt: TGTGCCAGCAGCCAAGAGGAAACAGACAACTACGAGCAGTACTTC
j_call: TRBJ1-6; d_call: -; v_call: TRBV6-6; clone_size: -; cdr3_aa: CASSSRRSSYNSPLHF; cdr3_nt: TGTGCCAGCAGTTCGCGTCGAAGCTCCTATAATTCACCCCTCCACTTT
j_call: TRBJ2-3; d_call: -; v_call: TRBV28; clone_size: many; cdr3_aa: CASSLIGESTDTQYF; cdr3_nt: TGTGCCAGCAGTTTAATCGGGGAAAGCACAGATACGCAGTATTTT
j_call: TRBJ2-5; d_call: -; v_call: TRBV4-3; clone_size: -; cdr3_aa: CASSQDTQETQYF; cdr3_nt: TGCGCCAGCAGCCAAGATACGCAGGAGACCCAGTACTTC
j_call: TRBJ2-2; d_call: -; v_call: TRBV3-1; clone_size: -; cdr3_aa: CASEGPEANTGELFF; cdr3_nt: TGTGCCAGTGAAGGGCCCGAAGCGAACACCGGGGAGCTGTTTTTT
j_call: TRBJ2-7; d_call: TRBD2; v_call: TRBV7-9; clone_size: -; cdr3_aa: CASSLARTSRAYEQYF; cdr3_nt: TGTGCCAGCAGCTTAGCAAGGACTAGCAGAGCCTACGAGCAGTACTTC
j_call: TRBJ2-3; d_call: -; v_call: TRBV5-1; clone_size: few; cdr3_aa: CASSTGTHPPDTQYF; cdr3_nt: TGCGCCAGCAGCACCGGGACACATCCCCCAGATACGCAGTATTTT
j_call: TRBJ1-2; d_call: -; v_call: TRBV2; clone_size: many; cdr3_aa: CASSVYLEDRRYGYTF; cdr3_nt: TGTGCCAGCAGTGTTTATTTAGAGGACCGAAGATATGGCTACACCTTC
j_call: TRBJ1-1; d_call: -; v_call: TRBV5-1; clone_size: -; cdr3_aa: CASSQGEVSIAFF; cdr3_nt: TGCGCCAGCAGCCAAGGGGAAGTCAGTATCGCTTTCTTT
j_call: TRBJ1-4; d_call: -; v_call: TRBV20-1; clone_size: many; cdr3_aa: CSARGVEKLFF; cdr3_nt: TGCAGTGCTAGGGGGGTGGAAAAACTGTTTTTT
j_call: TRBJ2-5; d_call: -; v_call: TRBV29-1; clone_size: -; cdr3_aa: CSISSVTGPRYF; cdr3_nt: TGCAGCATTTCGAGCGTCACGGGACCCCGGTACTTC
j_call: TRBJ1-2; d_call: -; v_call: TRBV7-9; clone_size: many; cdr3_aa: CASSLGASYGYTF; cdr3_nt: TGTGCCAGCAGCTTAGGAGCTTCCTATGGCTACACCTTC
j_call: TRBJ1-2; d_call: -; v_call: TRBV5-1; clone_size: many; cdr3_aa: CASSLVGGTDGYTF; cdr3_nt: TGCGCCAGCAGCTTGGTCGGAGGGACGGATGGCTACACCTTC
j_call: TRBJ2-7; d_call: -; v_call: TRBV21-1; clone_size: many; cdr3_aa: CASSYGTGNYEQYF; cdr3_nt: TGTGCCAGCAGCTATGGGACAGGGAATTACGAGCAGTACTTC
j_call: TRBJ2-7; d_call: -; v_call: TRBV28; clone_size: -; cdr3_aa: CASGDRSIYEQYF; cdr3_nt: TGTGCCAGCGGAGACAGGTCGATCTACGAGCAGTACTTC
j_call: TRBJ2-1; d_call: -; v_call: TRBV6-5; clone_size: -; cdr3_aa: CASATGESYNEQFF; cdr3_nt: TGTGCCAGTGCGACGGGAGAATCCTACAATGAGCAGTTCTTC
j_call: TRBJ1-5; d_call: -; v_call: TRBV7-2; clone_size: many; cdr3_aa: CASSLAGSRHQPQHF; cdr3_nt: TGTGCCAGCAGCTTAGCGGGTTCCAGGCACCAGCCCCAGCATTTT
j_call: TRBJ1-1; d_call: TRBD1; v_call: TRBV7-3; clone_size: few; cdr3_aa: CASSLTGGGGGTEAFF; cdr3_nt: TGTGCCAGCAGCTTAACAGGGGGCGGCGGTGGCACTGAAGCTTTCTTT
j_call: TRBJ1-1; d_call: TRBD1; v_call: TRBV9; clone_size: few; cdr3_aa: CASSAFSGTGGAGTEAFF; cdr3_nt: TGTGCCAGCAGCGCCTTCTCCGGGACAGGGGGCGCGGGTACTGAAGCTTTCTTT
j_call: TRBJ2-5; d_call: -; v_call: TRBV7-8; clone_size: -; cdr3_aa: CASSLVSPGGGKETQYF; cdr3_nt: TGTGCCAGCAGCTTAGTATCCCCAGGGGGAGGAAAAGAGACCCAGTACTTC
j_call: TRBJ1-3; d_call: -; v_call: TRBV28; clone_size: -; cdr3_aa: CASSFSSSRDTIYF; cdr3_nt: TGTGCCAGCAGTTTCTCGAGTTCGAGGGACACCATATATTTT
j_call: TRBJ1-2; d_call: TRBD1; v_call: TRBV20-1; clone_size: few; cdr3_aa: CSATLQGAGYTF; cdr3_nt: TGCAGTGCGACTCTCCAGGGGGCAGGCTACACCTTC
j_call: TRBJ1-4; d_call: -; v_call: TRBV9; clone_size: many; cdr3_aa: CASSVGGRRQINEKLFF; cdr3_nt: TGTGCCAGCAGCGTAGGGGGGAGGCGGCAGATTAATGAAAAACTGTTTTTT
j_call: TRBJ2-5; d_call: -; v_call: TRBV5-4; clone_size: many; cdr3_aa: CASSLEQLPGTQYF; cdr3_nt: TGTGCCAGCAGCTTGGAACAGCTCCCAGGGACCCAGTACTTC
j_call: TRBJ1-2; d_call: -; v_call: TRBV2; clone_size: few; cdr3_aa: CASSAAGEANYGYTF; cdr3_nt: TGTGCCAGCAGTGCAGCCGGGGAAGCTAACTATGGCTACACCTTC
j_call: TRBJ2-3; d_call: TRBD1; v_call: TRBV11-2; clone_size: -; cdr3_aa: CASSSRDSGWEDTQYF; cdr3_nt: TGTGCCAGCAGCTCCCGGGACAGCGGTTGGGAGGATACGCAGTATTTT
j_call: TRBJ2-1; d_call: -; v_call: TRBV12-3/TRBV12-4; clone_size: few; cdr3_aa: CASRALNQQFF; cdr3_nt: TGTGCCAGCCGCGCTTTAAATCAGCAGTTCTTC
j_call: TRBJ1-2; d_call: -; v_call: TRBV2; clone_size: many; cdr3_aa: CASRPELYGYTF; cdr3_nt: TGTGCCAGCAGGCCCGAGCTCTATGGCTACACCTTC
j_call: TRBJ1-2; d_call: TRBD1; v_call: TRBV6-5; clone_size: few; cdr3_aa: CASSPGQASHGYTF; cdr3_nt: TGTGCCAGCTCACCCGGACAGGCTAGCCATGGCTACACCTTC
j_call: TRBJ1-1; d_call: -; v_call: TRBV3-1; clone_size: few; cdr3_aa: CASSPFLRDTEAFF; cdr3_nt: TGTGCCAGCAGCCCTTTTCTAAGGGACACTGAAGCTTTCTTT
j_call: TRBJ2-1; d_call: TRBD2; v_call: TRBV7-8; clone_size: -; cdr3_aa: CASSSAVAGGFNEQFF; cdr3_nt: TGTGCCAGCAGCTCTGCGGTAGCGGGGGGATTCAATGAGCAGTTCTTC
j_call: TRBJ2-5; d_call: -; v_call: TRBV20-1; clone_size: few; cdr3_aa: CSARLGHQETQYF; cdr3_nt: TGCAGTGCTAGGCTCGGCCACCAAGAGACCCAGTACTTC
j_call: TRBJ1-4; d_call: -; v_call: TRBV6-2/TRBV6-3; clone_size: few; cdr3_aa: CASSSPTETNEKLFF; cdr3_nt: TGTGCCAGCAGTTCCCCTACGGAAACTAATGAAAAACTGTTTTTT
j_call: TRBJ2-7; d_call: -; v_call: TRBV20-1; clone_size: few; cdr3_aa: CSARGPGEYYEQYF; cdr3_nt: TGCAGTGCTAGGGGGCCAGGGGAATACTACGAGCAGTACTTC
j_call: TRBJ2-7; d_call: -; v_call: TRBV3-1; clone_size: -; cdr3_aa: CASSQAPGLSSYEQYF; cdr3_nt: TGTGCCAGCAGCCAAGCTCCGGGACTCAGCTCCTACGAGCAGTACTTC
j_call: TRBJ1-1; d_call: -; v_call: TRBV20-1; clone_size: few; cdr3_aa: CSAPPGSTEAFF; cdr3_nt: TGCAGTGCTCCGCCAGGGAGCACTGAAGCTTTCTTT
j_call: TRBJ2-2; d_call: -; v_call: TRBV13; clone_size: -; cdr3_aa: CASSPLEYPGELFF; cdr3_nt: TGTGCCAGCAGCCCGCTAGAGTATCCCGGGGAGCTGTTTTTT
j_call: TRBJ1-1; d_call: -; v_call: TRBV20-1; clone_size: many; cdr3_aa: CSAGGTPNTEAFF; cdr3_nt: TGCAGTGCTGGAGGGACACCGAACACTGAAGCTTTCTTT